A single sample is the source of the 9 T cell receptor beta chains below, sequenced in a study of cytomegalovirus exposure and HLA in healthy donors. 60 Vbeta and 13 Jbeta primers were used in PCR. TCRdb keeps only in-frame clones here, not all; method: immunoSEQ multiplex PCR. The sample holds some 45,000 clones, roughly 69% seen once. The sequenced sample consisted of PBMCs. All receptors derive from a woman under 40 in good health and CMV-seronegative.

The genes are TRBV29-1 and TRBJ2-1; TRBD2 matches at 8 bases. The trim removed 3 bases at V and 4 bases at J, leaving 8 bases unmatched. The CDR3 sequence is 15 residues long. Germline CDR1 is SQVTM and CDR2 is ANQGSEA. The CDR3 here is CSVDSPGGSYNEQFF. The CDR3 DNA is TGCAGCGTTGACTCCCCGGGGGGGTCATACAATGAGCAGTTCTTC.

The chain recombines TRBV5-4 with TRBJ1-6; possible D gene TRBD1, 5 bases. V lost 0 bases to trimming and J lost 0 bases, with 13 bases between them. Germline-derived CDR1 and CDR2 are SGHNT and YYREEE (reference sequence). The CDR3 contains 18 residues. The CDR3 here is CASSLGGKGSSYNSPLHF. The DNA of the CDR3 is TGTGCCAGCAGCTTGGGCGGGAAGGGGAGCTCCTATAATTCACCCCTCCACTTT. Using reference TRBV5-4 and TRBJ1-6 for the parts outside the CDR3, the full variable domain is ETGVTQSPTHLIKTRGQQVTLRCSSQSGHNTVSWYQQALGQGPQFIFQYYREEENGRGNFPPRFSGLQFPNYSSELNVNALELDDSALYLCASSLGGKGSSYNSPLHFGNGTRLTVT.

The chain is built from TRBV28 and TRBJ2-7; 7 bases align to TRBD2. J gave up 2 bases and V 11 bases, and 6 bases lay outside the gene matches. Germline CDR1 and CDR2: MDHEN and SYDVKM. This CDR3 is built from 12 residues. This chain's CDR3 is CASGAGAYEQYF. DNA for the CDR3: TGTGCCTCCGGGGCGGGGGCCTACGAGCAGTACTTC.

The rearrangement joins TRBV28 to TRBJ2-2; TRBD1 aligns across 8 bases. V gave up 8 bases and J gave up 4 bases; unmatched junction bases: 6. The CDR3 length is 14 residues. CDR1 and CDR2 from the germline V gene are MDHEN and SYDVKM. CDR3 DNA: TGTGCCAGCCGACAGGGGCCGAGCACCGGGGAGCTGTTTTTT. It translates to CASRQGPSTGELFF.

In its sample, this clone was seen a few times. CDR3 loop: CASSHSGRARNEQFF. CDR3 coding DNA: TGTGCCAGCAGTCATAGCGGGAGGGCCCGAAATGAGCAGTTCTTC. The V and J genes are TRBV6-5 and TRBJ2-1; 11 positions match TRBD2. With 5 bases clipped from V and 7 bases from J, the junction kept 7 bases outside the gene matches. Germline CDR1 and CDR2: MNHEY and SVGAGI. CDR3 size: 15 residues.

This rearrangement joins TRBV5-6 to TRBJ2-5; the match to TRBD2 covers 8 bases. The CDR3 length is 17 residues. Germline V gene lookup returns CDR1 SGHDT and CDR2 YYEEEE. V lost 4 bases and J lost 5; bases outside the gene matches: 16. CDR3 DNA: TGTGCCAGCAGCCTAGGCTCCGGGGGGGGCCGGTGCGAGACCCAGTACTTC. Its protein is CASSLGSGGGRCETQYF.

This clone came up a few times. The chain joins TRBV10-2 to TRBJ1-5; D uncertain. The CDR3 sequence is 16 residues long. In germline, CDR1 is WSHSY, CDR2 SAAADI. V was clipped by 4 bases and J by 5 bases, with 18 bases between them. The CDR3: CASSGGPTLAYQPQHF. CDR3 nucleotide sequence: TGCGCCAGCAGTGGAGGGCCCACCCTAGCTTATCAGCCCCAGCATTTT.

This chain links TRBV4-1 with TRBJ1-1; D is possibly TRBD1 (5 bases). This CDR3 has 17 residues. Germline CDR1 and CDR2: MGHRA and YSYEKL. Trimming removed 0 bases from V and 4 bases from J, with 18 bases in between. The CDR3 nucleotides are TGCGCCAGCAGCCAAGATAGTATGGGGCTAGGGGTCACTGAAGCTTTCTTT. Its translation: CASSQDSMGLGVTEAFF.

The chain recombines TRBV6-4 with TRBJ1-6; 10 positions match TRBD1. J gave up 9 bases and V 6 bases, and 5 bases lay outside the gene matches. The CDR3 runs 14 residues. CDR1 and CDR2 from the germline V gene are MRHNA and SNTAGT. DNA for the CDR3: TGTGCCAGCAGGCTGGACAGGGGGTCTTCACCCCTCCACTTT. Protein product: CASRLDRGSSPLHF.